A selection of T cell receptor beta chains follows, all from one sample in a study of CD8 T cells in ankylosing spondylitis. TCRdb recomputed calls from the 5' RACE reads with MiXCR, one row per CDR3 protein. In the table there are hundreds of thousands of distinct CDR3 sequences, roughly a tenth of which are singletons. Specimen: blood, either unsorted or a sorted T cell fraction (not recorded which). Every receptor here comes from a male donor with ankylosing spondylitis or in good health (not recorded which). Both conserved end residues are part of each CDR3. Fields, in order: clone size, D gene, V gene, J gene, CDR3 DNA, CDR3 protein. The D gene is left open where the match is weak. Clone size is given for some rows only: seen once, a few or many times, or a class if the clone is expanded.

NA,NA,TRBV30,TRBJ2-1,TGTGCCTCACCTACCCGGGACGGCTGGGGTGAGCAGTTCTTC,CASPTRDGWGEQFF
NA,NA,TRBV27,TRBJ2-6,TGTGCCAGCAGTACGGGACCGCCAGGCGTCCTGACTTTC,CASSTGPPGVLTF
many,TRBD1,TRBV12-3/TRBV12-4,TRBJ1-2,TGTGCCAGCAGCCCGGGACAGGGGTATGGCTACACCTTC,CASSPGQGYGYTF
many,NA,TRBV7-2,TRBJ2-7,TGTGCCAGCAGCTCCAGCCCCTACGAGCAGTACTTC,CASSSSPYEQYF
few,TRBD1,TRBV7-2,TRBJ2-1,TGTGCCAGCAGCCAATGGACAGGGGGCTCCTACAATGAGCAGTTCTTC,CASSQWTGGSYNEQFF
many,NA,TRBV5-1,TRBJ1-5,TGCGCCAGCAGCGAAGGGGTAAGCAATCAGCCCCAGCATTTT,CASSEGVSNQPQHF
many,TRBD1,TRBV20-1,TRBJ2-7,TGCAGTGCTAGTCACAGACAGGGAATTGGCGAGCAGTACTTC,CSASHRQGIGEQYF
many,NA,TRBV29-1,TRBJ2-3,TGCAGCGTTGGGGTAGATACGCAGTATTTT,CSVGVDTQYF
NA,TRBD1,TRBV2,TRBJ2-7,TGTGCCAGCAGTGACCAGACAGGGATACACGAGCAGTACTTC,CASSDQTGIHEQYF
NA,NA,TRBV12-3/TRBV12-4,TRBJ1-1,TGTGCCAGCAGTCGCCAACGGGGGAACACTGAAGCGTTCTTT,CASSRQRGNTEAFF
NA,NA,TRBV20-1,TRBJ1-2,TGCAGCCCGCGAAGGCCGTCGGGCGGCTACACCTTC,CSPRRPSGGYTF
many,NA,TRBV12-3/TRBV12-4,TRBJ2-4,TGTGCCAGCAGTCCGGTTAGGGGTGCCAAAAACATTCAGTACTTC,CASSPVRGAKNIQYF
many,TRBD1,TRBV29-1,TRBJ1-2,TGCAGCGCCTTTGAGGGACAGTCTAGCTATGGCTACACCTTC,CSAFEGQSSYGYTF
many,NA,TRBV27,TRBJ1-1,TGTGCCAGCAGCCCCATACCGGGACGGGGGAACACTGAAGCTTTCTTT,CASSPIPGRGNTEAFF
many,NA,TRBV27,TRBJ2-7,TGTGCCAGCAGGGACAGAGCCTACGAGCAGTACTTC,CASRDRAYEQYF
NA,NA,TRBV28,TRBJ2-4,TGTGCCAGCACCGACATAGCCAAAAACATTCAGTACTTC,CASTDIAKNIQYF
NA,NA,TRBV7-2,TRBJ2-1,TGTGCCAGCAGCTTAGCAGACTACAATGAGCAGTTCTTC,CASSLADYNEQFF
many,TRBD1,TRBV24-1,TRBJ1-2,TGTGCCACCAGTGATTTTATAGGACAGGGGGCGTACTATGGCTACACCTTC,CATSDFIGQGAYYGYTF
few,TRBD1,TRBV5-1,TRBJ2-1,TGCGCCAGCAGCTTGGCGGGACAGGGGCTGAGCTCCTACAATGAGCAGTTCTTC,CASSLAGQGLSSYNEQFF
many,TRBD1,TRBV15,TRBJ1-6,TGTGCCACCAGCAGAGAAGGGACAGCTTCCTCCTATAATTCACCCCTCCACTTT,CATSREGTASSYNSPLHF
many,NA,TRBV20-1,TRBJ1-5,TGCAGTGCTAGACCTCAGGGTGGCAATCAGCCCCAGCATTTT,CSARPQGGNQPQHF
few,TRBD1,TRBV2,TRBJ1-1,TGTGCCAGCCGGGAGGGGGCGACTGAAGCTTTCTTT,CASREGATEAFF
many,NA,TRBV7-2,TRBJ2-7,TGTGCCAGCAGCTTAGAACAGTCGGGGATAGAAGAGTACTTC,CASSLEQSGIEEYF
few,TRBD2,TRBV11-3,TRBJ2-5,TGTGCCAGCAGCTGGAGTAGCGGGGAAGAGACCCAGTACTTC,CASSWSSGEETQYF
many,TRBD1,TRBV5-5,TRBJ2-2,TGTGCCAGCAGCTTGGTCGGACAGGGGTACACCGGGGAGCTGTTTTTT,CASSLVGQGYTGELFF
many,TRBD1,TRBV5-1,TRBJ2-1,TGCGCCAGCAGCTTAGGACAGGAAGAGGGCCATGAGCAGTTCTTC,CASSLGQEEGHEQFF
many,NA,TRBV11-2,TRBJ2-3,TGTGCCAGCAGCTTAGAAGGCGGTAGTAGGGATACGCAGTATTTT,CASSLEGGSRDTQYF
many,NA,TRBV12-3/TRBV12-4,TRBJ2-2,TGTGCCAGCAGTTTGGCCCGCGGAGTCGGGGAGCTGTTTTTT,CASSLARGVGELFF
many,NA,TRBV3-1,TRBJ1-1,TGTGCCAGCAGCCAAGATCGTCCGCCGTACACTGAAGCTTTCTTT,CASSQDRPPYTEAFF
few,TRBD2,TRBV20-1,TRBJ2-3,TGCAGTGCTAGAGATGATAAGCGGGGGACGGATACGCAGTATTTT,CSARDDKRGTDTQYF
many,NA,TRBV7-2,TRBJ2-7,TGTGCCAGCAGCTTAGTGGTGGGCTACGAGCAGTACTTC,CASSLVVGYEQYF
few,NA,TRBV20-1,TRBJ2-5,TGCAGTGCTAGAACGTATATGCTAGCGACCGTCGGGGACCAAGAGACCCAGTACTTC,CSARTYMLATVGDQETQYF
many,NA,TRBV18,TRBJ1-1,TGTGCCAGCTCACCTACTCCGGGCGACACTGAAGCTTTCTTT,CASSPTPGDTEAFF
NA,TRBD2,TRBV5-6,TRBJ2-3,TGTGCCAGCAGCACGGGACTAGCGGAGGCAGATACGCAGTATTTT,CASSTGLAEADTQYF
many,NA,TRBV5-6,TRBJ2-5,TGTGCCAGCAGCGGGGGGACAGCTCAAGAGACCCAGTACTTC,CASSGGTAQETQYF
many,TRBD1,TRBV20-1,TRBJ1-1,TGCAGTGCTAGCCGGGCCATCAGACAGGGAGCTGAAGCTTTCTTT,CSASRAIRQGAEAFF
many,NA,TRBV7-2,TRBJ2-1,TGTGCCAGCAGCTTAGCGGGGGGGCCAGATGAGCAGTTCTTC,CASSLAGGPDEQFF
many,TRBD2,TRBV7-8,TRBJ2-1,TGTGCCAGCAGCCCCGAGCGGGGATACAATGAGCAGTTCTTC,CASSPERGYNEQFF
few,TRBD1,TRBV14,TRBJ2-7,TGTGCCAGCAGATCAAACAGGGGGACCTACGAGCAGTACTTC,CASRSNRGTYEQYF
many,TRBD2,TRBV5-1,TRBJ2-2,TGCGCCAGCAGCTTGGGACTAGCGGGAGCCGGGGAGCTGTTTTTT,CASSLGLAGAGELFF
few,TRBD1,TRBV20-1,TRBJ2-1,TGCAGAATCGACAGGGCAGAGGATGAGCAGTTCTTC,CRIDRAEDEQFF
many,TRBD1,TRBV6-1,TRBJ1-3,TGTGCCAGCAGTGGCACAGGGGCCGGATCTGGAAACACCATATATTTT,CASSGTGAGSGNTIYF
many,TRBD1,TRBV5-1,TRBJ1-2,TGTGCCAGCAGCTTAGGGACAGGAGCTAACTATGGCTACACCTTC,CASSLGTGANYGYTF
many,NA,TRBV7-2,TRBJ1-6,TGTGCCAGCAGCTCTTCCCCGGGAGGGAATTCACCCCTCCACTTT,CASSSSPGGNSPLHF
few,NA,TRBV28,TRBJ1-2,TGTGCCAGCAGTTTCTTAGGGGCGACAGAAAACTATGGCTACACCTTC,CASSFLGATENYGYTF
few,NA,TRBV9,TRBJ2-7,TGTGCCAGCAGCGTAGAGCCTTGGGCTAGCGCGGGGAACGAGCAGTACTTC,CASSVEPWASAGNEQYF
few,NA,TRBV7-2,TRBJ2-1,TGTGCCAGCAGCTCCGGGTACTCGCACAATGAGCAGTTCTTC,CASSSGYSHNEQFF
many,TRBD2,TRBV2,TRBJ2-1,TGTGCCAGCAGTGAAGCGCTTCTGGGCGGGGGACCAAAAAAGACCTACAATGAGCAGTTCTTC,CASSEALLGGGPKKTYNEQFF
NA,TRBD2,TRBV3-1,TRBJ2-3,TGTGCCAGCAGCCAAGGGTCTAGCGGGGGTCAGGGGGCGCAGTATTTT,CASSQGSSGGQGAQYF
NA,TRBD2,TRBV5-1,TRBJ2-1,TGCGCCAGCAGCTTGCTCACTAGCGGGGGTACGGGTGAGCAGTTCTTC,CASSLLTSGGTGEQFF
many,NA,TRBV6-5,TRBJ1-5,TGTGCCAGCAGTTCACAGAATCAGCCCCAGCATTTT,CASSSQNQPQHF
many,NA,TRBV5-1,TRBJ1-5,TGCGCCAGCAGCTTTGGAGGGGTCGATAGCAATCAGCCCCAGCATTTT,CASSFGGVDSNQPQHF